Sequencing of this TCR beta chain was carried out in a study of shared clonotypes between healthy human individuals (dated by TCRdb to between 2020 and 2021). The study in broad terms: The cohort comprised two women and a few men aged 18 to 49 years. For each donor, three plates each were used for CD4 naive and CD4 memory, two plates were used for CD8 naive, and one plate was used for CD8 memory. To estimate repertoire size and how much clonotypes are shared between individuals, the study performed deep sequencing of blood TCR repertoires from about five healthy adults. Different laboratories and diverse techniques were used to prepare libraries and sequence TCR repertoires, to increase sequencing depth and limit assay-specific biases. Per donor, leukapheresis produced somewhere between about 0.94 and 9.5 billion PBMCs.

Turning to this clone: Its cognate antigen has yet to be identified. Within one base of it there is no much larger clone, and no base qualities were kept.

Spanning cysteine to phenylalanine, the CDR3 consists of 15 amino acids. Only the CDR3 portion is preserved as DNA: 45 bases, with reading frame beginning at the first base. CDR1 WSHSY and CDR2 SAAADI were looked up in the germline V gene. V is cut by 8 bases and J by 4 bases, and the space between the germline ends is 18 bases. Healthy HIV-negative adults with no recently reported acute infections or vaccinations were included as donors. Every donor was a Caucasian adult living in Nashville, Tennessee, USA. CD4+ T cells were enriched through magnetic negative selection, after which naive cells were positively selected on CD45RA and the remaining negative fraction served as the memory subset. Blood was collected by leukapheresis, and PBMCs were isolated by Ficoll-Histopaque density gradient centrifugation and then cryopreserved in liquid nitrogen vapor phase. Purity and quantity of every magnetically sorted T cell population were checked by analytical flow cytometry. From each sorted fraction, genomic DNA was isolated and quantified by UV absorbance on a Nanodrop 2000c.

Using the deep immunoSEQ assay, multiplex PCR amplified TCR CDR3 regions from genomic DNA. Genomic DNA extracted from each cell subset was distributed evenly over all wells of several immunoSEQ 96-well plates, and each plate served as one replicate. For sorted subsets, approximately 200 ng of genomic DNA, equivalent to about 30,000 T cell genomes, went into each replicate PCR. The purified libraries were quantified using a Qubit 3.0 fluorometer, sized with a Bioanalyzer 2100, and then quantified again using the KAPA Library Quantification kit. Every immunoSEQ 96-well plate was sequenced on a separate single-read 150-cycle Illumina NextSeq 550 flow cell. Under the source paper's analysis protocol: Because the immunoSEQ output included only junctional sequences and no quality scores, the filtering could not be the same as the filtering used for full-length reads. To assign V/J genes and CDR3, sequences were annotated against IMGT germline references using PyIR, a Python wrapper for IgBLAST v1.9. Any read was removed if the V/J assignment was weak (E-value above 1e-6), the CDR3 was missing, or the read contained stop codons, out-of-frame junctions, or ambiguous translated residues. V3J clonotypes were defined as sequences sharing an identical inferred V gene, J gene, and CDR3 amino acid sequence. To compute the percentage overlap between repertoires, the number of shared unique clonotypes was divided by the size of the smaller repertoire. Richness of each repertoire was evaluated using RTK rarefaction, the Chao1 estimator, and Recon v2.1 estimates of unobserved clonotypes. OLGA was used to compute generation probabilities for all TCRbeta clonotypes that the gDNA method yielded from a few donors. Not all clones reach the TCRdb copy of this immuneACCESS table, which keeps in-frame sequences only. Checked studies attribute under half of the gap to unresolved V genes and leave the rest unexplained. From that table come the V and J calls and clone size; the DNA was used to work out D and trimming. Recorded for this sample are about 2,500,000 clones; approximately 94% of them occurred a single time. Roughly 0.15% of the sample lies in the top ten.

The investigation overall reported the following: Larger estimated clonotype richness was generally found for naive subsets than for memory subsets. Incomplete sequencing was indicated by rarefaction of sorted-subset datasets, despite the large sequencing depth. Compared with non-shared clonotypes, the clonotypes found in all four sorted-subset donors had higher generation probabilities. Only blood was sampled, and tissue TCR repertoires likely differ from those in blood. Pairwise subsampling led to the expectation that sequencing depth would affect the degree of clonotype sharing among donors. When several donors were compared, the shared fraction of clonotypes was 5% to 6.5% for naive CD4, over 3% for naive CD8, about 2.5% for memory CD4, and under 0.5% for memory CD8. The small number of donors limited the genetic and exposure-history diversity represented.

This receptor was taken from a man between 18 and 35 years old in good health. Sequenced sample: naive CD4+ T cells sorted from blood. In the paper's terms, the cell subset or site label means: CD45RA+ positively selected. Here the chain combines TRBV10-2 and TRBJ2-1; 6 matching bases give a weak D call of TRBD2. The CDR3 region reads CASAALEGPYNEQFF. The sequenced DNA is TGCGCCAGCGCTGCGTTGGAGGGCCCTTACAATGAGCAGTTCTTC.